Presented here are 27 T cell receptor beta chains from one specimen sequenced in a study of CD8 T cells in ankylosing spondylitis. TCRdb re-called the 5' RACE reads through MiXCR, storing one row per CDR3 protein. Of about 190,000 distinct CDR3 sequences listed, approximately 12% are singletons. Sequencing input: blood, either unsorted or a sorted T cell fraction (not recorded which). These receptor sequences come from a female donor with ankylosing spondylitis or in good health (not recorded which).

The chain recombines TRBV12-3 or TRBV12-4 with TRBJ2-7, with 7 positions matching TRBD2. The CDR3 is 16 amino acids. V lost 2 bases to trimming and J lost 4 bases; unmatched junction nucleotides: 11. CDR3 sequence: CASSLRGGGSQYEQYF. The CDR3 coding sequence is TGTGCCAGCAGTTTAAGGGGCGGGGGATCCCAATACGAGCAGTACTTC.

This clonotype was seen ten or more times. The chain employs TRBV7-9 and TRBJ1-5; no clear D gene. V gave up 4 bases and J gave up 7 bases, with 8 bases separating them. Germline lookup yields CDR1 SEHNR and CDR2 FQNEAQ (reference sequence). The CDR3 consists of 12 residues. CDR3 bases: TGTGCCAGCAGCTCCGACGGACAGCCCCAGCATTTT. Its protein is CASSSDGQPQHF.

CDR3 in DNA: TGCAGTGCCTTCGGGGACGCGGGAGGGGGTCGCAGGTACGAGCAGTACTTC. It specifies CSAFGDAGGGRRYEQYF. The chain is built from TRBV20-1 and TRBJ2-7; 9 positions match TRBD2. Germline lookup yields CDR1 DFQATT and CDR2 SNEGSKA (reference sequence). CDR3 length equals 17 residues. The V segment lost 6 bases and the J segment 4 bases; nucleotides outside the gene matches: 19.

The sample holds many counts of this clonotype. This rearrangement joins TRBV20-1 to TRBJ1-6; D is unclear. The CDR3 extends over 14 amino acids. Per the germline V gene, CDR1 is DFQATT and CDR2 is SNEGSKA (reference sequence). V lost 6 bases and J 10 bases, leaving 19 bases between the germline ends. The CDR3 region has the DNA TGCAGTGCCTACCTGCAAGGGCGGAGGTCACCCCTCCACTTT. It specifies CSAYLQGRRSPLHF.

This clonotype was recorded a few times. This sequence joins TRBV30 and TRBJ1-6; D perhaps matches TRBD1 (5 bases). Per the germline V gene, CDR1 is GTSNPN and CDR2 is SVGIG (reference sequence). The V end was cut by 5 bases, the J end by 7 bases, with 9 bases between. The CDR3 spans 12 residues. CDR3 protein: CAWGAGNSPLHF. In DNA, the CDR3 is TGTGCCTGGGGGGCTGGGAATTCACCCCTCCACTTT. Full variable domain (rest looked up from reference TRBV30 and TRBJ1-6): SQTIHQWPATLVQPVGSPLSLECTVEGTSNPNLYWYRQAAGRGLQLLFYSVGIGQISSEVPQNLSASRPQDRQFILSSKKLLLSDSGFYLCAWGAGNSPLHFGNGTRLTVT.

In its sample, this clonotype was seen many times. The CDR3 spells CASSPNLNTEAFF. The DNA of the CDR3 is TGTGCCAGCAGCCCCAATCTAAACACTGAAGCTTTCTTT. The chain recombines TRBV9 with TRBJ1-1; D call uncertain. CDR3 size: 13 residues. The germline CDR1 and CDR2 sequences are SGDLS and YYNGEE. Trimming stripped 4 bases from V and 2 bases from J, with 9 bases between.

This clonotype was picked up many times. J is TRBJ1-2 and V is TRBV12-3 or TRBV12-4; TRBD1 aligns across 9 bases. The CDR3 spans 14 residues. The V gene end was trimmed by 5 bases and the J gene end by 4 bases; junction bases not matched to a gene: 5. The CDR3 DNA is TGTGCCAGCAGTGAAACAGGGGGCGGCTATGGCTACACCTTC. It is translated as CASSETGGGYGYTF.

This clonotype was observed a few times. The genes are TRBV6-5 and TRBJ2-7; 15 positions agree with TRBD2. Germline lookup yields CDR1 MNHEY and CDR2 SVGAGI. The CDR3 runs 17 residues. V lost 4 bases, J lost 7 bases, and 11 bases stayed unmatched. For the CDR3, the DNA is TGTGCCAGCAGTTCCGGGCCGCCGGGACTAGCGGGGGGAGAGCAGTACTTC. Its protein product is CASSSGPPGLAGGEQYF.

The rearrangement uses TRBV7-2 and TRBJ2-6, with TRBD1 matching 7 bases. CDR1 is SGHTA, CDR2 FQGNSA, per germline. The V and J ends lost 9 bases and 0 bases, in that order; junction bases with no gene match: 8. The CDR3 totals 16 residues. The CDR3 DNA reads TGTGCCAGTTCCGGGACAGTCAACTCTGGGGCCAACGTCCTGACTTTC. It codes for CASSGTVNSGANVLTF.

This clonotype has a count of ten or more. The chain is built from TRBV18 and TRBJ1-1; tentatively, D is TRBD1 (5 bases). The CDR3 consists of 13 residues. The V end was cut by 8 bases, the J end by 2 bases, with 12 bases between. CDR1 KGHSH and CDR2 LQKENI come from the germline V gene. The CDR3 here is CASTLDRNTEAFF. The CDR3 DNA is TGTGCCAGCACCCTCGACAGAAACACTGAAGCTTTCTTT.

This clonotype was detected ten times or more. The CDR3 here is CASSTRQEGDQPQHF. CDR3 DNA: TGTGCCAGCAGTACAAGACAGGAAGGGGATCAGCCCCAGCATTTT. This chain uses TRBV27 with TRBJ1-5; D perhaps matches TRBD1 (6 bases). CDR1 is MNHEY, CDR2 SMNVEV, per germline (reference sequence). The CDR3 has 15 residues. Trimming removed 5 bases from V and 5 bases from J, with 16 bases in between.

The gene calls are TRBV7-8 and TRBJ1-6, with 8 bases that match TRBD1. The V gene end was trimmed by 2 bases and the J gene end by 10 bases; junction bases not matched to a gene: 10. The CDR3 contains 16 residues. The V gene's germline CDR1 is SGHVS and CDR2 FQNEAQ. Here the CDR3 reads CASSLPATGAGSPLHF. The CDR3, as DNA: TGTGCCAGCAGCTTACCTGCGACAGGGGCAGGGTCACCCCTCCACTTT.

This clonotype has ten or more counts. The chain joins TRBV20-1 to TRBJ2-7; a weak D match, TRBD1 (6 bases). CDR3 length equals 13 residues. Trimming stripped 4 bases from V and 2 bases from J, with 12 bases between. The germline CDR1 and CDR2 sequences are DFQATT and SNEGSKA (reference sequence). The CDR3 loop is CSAITGRAYEQYF. Here the CDR3 DNA reads TGCAGTGCTATTACAGGGAGAGCCTACGAGCAGTACTTC.

This clonotype turned up a few times. The J gene is TRBJ2-7, the V gene TRBV7-2; either TRBD1 or TRBD2 may supply D (6 bases each). Trimming took off 8 bases at V and 3 bases at J, with 14 bases between the two ends. The CDR3 covers 13 residues. Per the germline V gene, CDR1 is SGHTA and CDR2 is FQGNSA. This CDR3 reads CASLGGGHYEQYF. In DNA, the CDR3 is TGTGCCAGCCTAGGAGGGGGTCACTACGAGCAGTACTTC.

This clonotype was recorded at least ten times. The chain is built from TRBV7-2 and TRBJ2-4, with TRBD2 as a possible D gene (6 bases). Germline CDR1 is SGHTA and CDR2 is FQGNSA. The V end was cut by 5 bases, the J end by 0 bases, with 14 bases between. The CDR3 length is 16 residues. CDR3 sequence: CASSLWRGLAKNIQYF. The CDR3 DNA reads TGTGCCAGCAGCCTCTGGCGGGGTCTAGCCAAAAACATTCAGTACTTC. Using reference TRBV7-2 and TRBJ2-4 for the parts outside the CDR3, the full variable domain is GAGVSQSPSNKVTEKGKDVELRCDPISGHTALYWYRQSLGQGLEFLIYFQGNSAPDKSGLPSDRFSAERTGGSVSTLTIQRTQQEDSAVYLCASSLWRGLAKNIQYFGAGTRLSVL.

A few counts support this clonotype. This sequence joins TRBV10-3 and TRBJ2-1; D remains unclear. Looked up from germline, CDR1 is ENHRY and CDR2 is SYGVKD. The ends were cut back, 2 bases at V and 0 bases at J, with 11 bases in the middle. This CDR3 is 16 amino acids long. CDR3 nucleotide sequence: TGTGCCATCAGTGAGGGCCGAAAGCACTCCTACAATGAGCAGTTCTTC. This translates into CAISEGRKHSYNEQFF.

This clonotype was picked up a small number of times. The chain has TRBV7-9 and TRBJ2-3; D possibly corresponds to TRBD1 (5 bases). Germline CDR1 reads SEHNR; CDR2 reads FQNEAQ (reference sequence). CDR3 size: 13 residues. V was pared by 2 bases and J by 8 bases, with 11 bases between. The CDR3 DNA sequence: TGTGCCAGCAGCTTATCAACAGGTGGTACGCAGTATTTT. The encoded protein is CASSLSTGGTQYF.

The chain recombines TRBV4-1 with TRBJ2-1; TRBD1 agrees at 8 bases. The CDR3 extends over 14 amino acids. The germline V gene has CDR1 MGHRA and CDR2 YSYEKL. V was clipped by 4 bases and J by 9 bases; unmatched bases: 8. The chain's CDR3 is CASSLGTGVIEQFF. CDR3 in DNA: TGCGCCAGCAGCCTAGGGACAGGCGTCATTGAGCAGTTCTTC.

This clonotype appeared a few times. V and J are TRBV12-3 or TRBV12-4 and TRBJ2-2, with D possibly being TRBD2 (6 bases). Trimming shortened V by 5 bases and J by 3 bases, and 13 bases separated the two germline ends. This CDR3 has 15 amino acids. The CDR3 DNA follows: TGTGCCAGCAGTGTGGGGGGAACACACACCGGGGAGCTGTTTTTT. Translated, it gives CASSVGGTHTGELFF.

This clonotype was found many times. The chain joins TRBV20-1 to TRBJ2-1; TRBD2 matches 13 bases. The V gene's germline CDR1 is DFQATT and CDR2 SNEGSKA (reference sequence). Germline trimming cut 4 bases from V and 7 bases from J; bases unmatched to any gene: 7. This CDR3 spans 15 amino acids. CDR3 coding DNA: TGCAGTGCTACCTGGACTAGCGGGAGAATGAATGAGCAGTTCTTC. This translates into CSATWTSGRMNEQFF.

In its sample, this clonotype was seen many times. The chain combines TRBV27 with TRBJ1-3, with 7 bases identical to TRBD1. CDR1 is MNHEY and CDR2 is SMNVEV in the germline V gene (reference sequence). The CDR3 is made up of 14 amino acids. Unmatched junction bases numbered 5, after V lost 6 bases and J lost 3 bases. The CDR3 nucleotides read TGTGCCAGCAGCAGGACAGGAAATGGAAACACCATATATTTT. Its protein product is CASSRTGNGNTIYF.

This clonotype occurred many times. This chain connects TRBV9 to TRBJ2-1; no definite D call. V was shortened by 1 base and J by 2 bases, with 7 bases between the two germline ends. The CDR3 has 14 residues. Per germline, CDR1 SGDLS and CDR2 YYNGEE. The DNA for the CDR3 is TGTGCCAGCAGCGTATATTTCGCCTACAATGAGCAGTTCTTC. It specifies CASSVYFAYNEQFF.

This clonotype was recorded many times. The chain uses TRBV5-1 and TRBJ1-6; TRBD1 is a possible D gene (6 bases). The CDR3 consists of 16 residues. CDR1 SGHRS and CDR2 YFSETQ come from the germline V gene. Trimming stripped 1 base from V and 3 bases from J, with 11 bases between. This chain's CDR3 is CASSLSTGDYNSPLHF. Written as DNA, the CDR3 is TGCGCCAGCAGCTTGTCGACAGGCGACTATAATTCACCCCTCCACTTT.

This clonotype came up many times. The CDR3 DNA is TGTGCCAGCAGCTTAGAGGTAGCGGGAGGCTACGAGCAGTACTTC. Encoded protein: CASSLEVAGGYEQYF. The J gene is TRBJ2-7, the V gene TRBV7-9; 10 nucleotides agree with TRBD2. This CDR3 spans 15 amino acids. V lost 1 base to trimming and J lost 3 bases; unmatched junction nucleotides: 3. Per germline, CDR1 SEHNR and CDR2 FQNEAQ (reference sequence).

This rearrangement joins TRBV5-6 to TRBJ1-5; maybe TRBD1 (6 bases). The CDR3 totals 15 residues. Trimming removed 0 bases at V and 5 bases at J, with 12 bases between. Germline loops: CDR1 SGHDT, CDR2 YYEEEE. The CDR3 DNA reads TGTGCCAGCAGCTTGGACAGGGTCGGCGATCAGCCCCAGCATTTT. It is translated as CASSLDRVGDQPQHF.

This clonotype has at least ten counts. The V call is TRBV29-1, the J call TRBJ2-1; 10 bases fit TRBD2. J was trimmed by 7 bases and V by 6 bases; bases with no gene match: 12. The germline gives CDR1 SQVTM, CDR2 ANQGSEA. CDR3 length: 15 amino acids. CDR3 nucleotide sequence: TGCAGCGTACTCCGTACTAGCGGGGTTTTTAATGAGCAGTTCTTC. Translating gives CSVLRTSGVFNEQFF.

Ten or more counts support this clonotype. A read error may account for a junction end that differs from germline. This rearrangement joins TRBV5-1 to TRBJ2-5, with D unclear. CDR1 SGHRS and CDR2 YFSETQ come from the germline V gene. The CDR3 sequence is 12 residues long. CDR3 loop: CASSPGQETQYF. Written as DNA, the CDR3 is TGTGCCAGCAGCCCTGGGCAAGAGACCCAGTACTTC.